This TCR beta chain derives from a study of beta chain features in type 1 diabetes. Regarding the study as a whole: TCRB repertoires of naive, central memory and Treg cells appeared more similar among patients than among healthy donors.

Germline CDR1 reads MDHEN; CDR2 reads SYDVKM. The V gene lost 6 bases and the J gene lost 7 bases, with 20 bases spanning the gap. There are 15 residues in the CDR3. The authors reverse transcribed all of the isolated RNA, so sequencing captured expressed TCRB transcripts. Profiling relied on immunoSEQ multiplex PCR, and the TCRdb table lists in-frame clones only, not all of them. The data contain around 500,000 clones, 9.5% to 12% of them singletons. There are a few counts of this clone. Its antigen remains unknown. This clonotype was obtained from a woman aged 18-35 years in good health. V gene TRBV28 combines with J gene TRBJ2-3; D not certain. The specimen was naive CD4+ T cells from blood. CDR3 sequence (DNA): TGTGCCAGCAGACCACACCGGACCGCATCCAATACGCAGTATTTT. Translation gives CASRPHRTASNTQYF.